Below, one T cell receptor (beta chain) is given with its context. Its antigen remains unidentified. This sample was included in a study of shared clonotypes between healthy human individuals. Study findings and constraints: Generation of non-shared clonotypes was less probable than generation of clonotypes shared by all four donors.

TCRdb's table, derived via immunoSEQ multiplex PCR, lists solely in-frame clones and lacks some. In the table there are 850,000 to 1,200,000 clones, roughly 75% of which are singletons. The receptor comes from a man aged 18 to 29 in good health. Sequenced input: memory CD4+ T cells sorted from blood. This sample's subset: CD45RA-negative fraction.

The CDR3 DNA sequence: TGTGCCAGCAGTTTAGAACTCGACGGTTCACCCCTCCACTTT. Translating gives CASSLELDGSPLHF. V usage is TRBV27 and J usage is TRBJ1-6; no reliable D call. Germline CDR1 and CDR2: MNHEY and SMNVEV (reference sequence). V lost 2 bases and J lost 9, with 11 bases in between. The CDR3 contains 14 residues.